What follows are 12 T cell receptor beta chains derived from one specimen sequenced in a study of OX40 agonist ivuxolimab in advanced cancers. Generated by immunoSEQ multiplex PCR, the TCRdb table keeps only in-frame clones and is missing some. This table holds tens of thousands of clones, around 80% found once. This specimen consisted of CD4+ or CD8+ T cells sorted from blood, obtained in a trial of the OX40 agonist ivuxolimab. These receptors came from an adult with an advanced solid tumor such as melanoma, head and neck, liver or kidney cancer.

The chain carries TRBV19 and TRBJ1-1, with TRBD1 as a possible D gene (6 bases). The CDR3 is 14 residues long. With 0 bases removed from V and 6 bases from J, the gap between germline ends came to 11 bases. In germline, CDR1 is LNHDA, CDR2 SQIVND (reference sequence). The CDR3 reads CASSIDYRGPEAFF. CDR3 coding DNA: TGTGCCAGTAGTATAGATTATCGGGGGCCTGAAGCTTTCTTT.

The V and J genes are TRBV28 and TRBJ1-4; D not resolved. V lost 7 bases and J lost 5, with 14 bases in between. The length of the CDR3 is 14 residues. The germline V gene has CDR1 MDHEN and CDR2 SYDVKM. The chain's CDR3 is CASTPEDGNEKLFF. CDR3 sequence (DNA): TGTGCCAGCACCCCAGAGGACGGGAATGAAAAACTGTTTTTT.

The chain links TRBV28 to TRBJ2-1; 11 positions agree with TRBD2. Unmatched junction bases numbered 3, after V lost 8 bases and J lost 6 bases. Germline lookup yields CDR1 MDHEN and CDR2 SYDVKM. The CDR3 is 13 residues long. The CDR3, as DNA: TGTGCCAGCTTTAGCGGGAGGGGCAATGAGCAGTTCTTC. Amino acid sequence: CASFSGRGNEQFF.

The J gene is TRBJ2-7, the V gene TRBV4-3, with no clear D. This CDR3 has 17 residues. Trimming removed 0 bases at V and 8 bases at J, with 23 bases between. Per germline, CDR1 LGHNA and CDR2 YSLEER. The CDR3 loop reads CASSQDTMTFLGIKQYF. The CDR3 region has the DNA TGCGCCAGCAGCCAAGACACGATGACCTTCCTTGGGATAAAGCAGTACTTC.

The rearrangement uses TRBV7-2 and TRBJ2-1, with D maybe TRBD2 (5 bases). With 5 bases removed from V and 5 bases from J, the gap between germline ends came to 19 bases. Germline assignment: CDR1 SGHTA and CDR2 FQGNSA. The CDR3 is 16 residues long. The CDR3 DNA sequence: TGTGCCAGCAGCCGAACTCTCCAGGCCGGGAACAATGAGCAGTTCTTC. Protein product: CASSRTLQAGNNEQFF. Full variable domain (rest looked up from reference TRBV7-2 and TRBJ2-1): GAGVSQSPSNKVTEKGKDVELRCDPISGHTALYWYRQSLGQGLEFLIYFQGNSAPDKSGLPSDRFSAERTGGSVSTLTIQRTQQEDSAVYLCASSRTLQAGNNEQFFGPGTRLTVL.

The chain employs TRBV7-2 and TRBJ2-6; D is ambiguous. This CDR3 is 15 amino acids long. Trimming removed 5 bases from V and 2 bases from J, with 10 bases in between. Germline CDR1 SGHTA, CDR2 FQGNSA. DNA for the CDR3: TGTGCCAGCAGCCCCTCTCTGGCTGGGGCCAACGTCCTGACTTTC. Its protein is CASSPSLAGANVLTF.

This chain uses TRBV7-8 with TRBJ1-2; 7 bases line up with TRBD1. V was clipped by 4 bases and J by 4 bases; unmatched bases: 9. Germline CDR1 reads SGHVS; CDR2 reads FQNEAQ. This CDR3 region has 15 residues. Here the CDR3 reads CASSSEGAGGYGYTF. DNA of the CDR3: TGTGCCAGCAGCTCCGAAGGGGCAGGGGGCTATGGCTACACCTTC. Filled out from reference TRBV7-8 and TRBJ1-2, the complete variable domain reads GAGVSQSPRYKVAKRGQDVALRCDPISGHVSLFWYQQALGQGPEFLTYFQNEAQLDKSGLPSDRFFAERPEGSVSTLKIQRTQQEDSAVYLCASSSEGAGGYGYTFGSGTRLTVV.

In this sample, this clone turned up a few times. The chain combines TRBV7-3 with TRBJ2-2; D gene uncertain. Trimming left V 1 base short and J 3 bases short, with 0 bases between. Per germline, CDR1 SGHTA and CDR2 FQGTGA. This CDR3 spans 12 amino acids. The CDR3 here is CASSLNTGELFF. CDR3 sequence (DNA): TGTGCCAGCAGCTTAAACACCGGGGAGCTGTTTTTT.

CDR3 loop: CASSLFHEQFF. CDR3 DNA: TGTGCCAGCAGTTTGTTCCATGAGCAGTTCTTC. The rearrangement uses TRBV27 and TRBJ2-1; D is undetermined. Trimming shortened V by 3 bases and J by 8 bases, and 5 bases separated the two germline ends. Germline V gene lookup returns CDR1 MNHEY and CDR2 SMNVEV (reference sequence). This CDR3 is built from 11 residues.

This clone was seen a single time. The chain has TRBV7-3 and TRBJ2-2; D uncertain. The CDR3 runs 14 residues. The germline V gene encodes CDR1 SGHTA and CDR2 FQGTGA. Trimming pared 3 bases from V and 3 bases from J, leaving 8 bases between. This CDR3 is CASSFVAYTGELFF. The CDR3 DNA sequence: TGTGCCAGCAGCTTTGTAGCTTACACCGGGGAGCTGTTTTTT.

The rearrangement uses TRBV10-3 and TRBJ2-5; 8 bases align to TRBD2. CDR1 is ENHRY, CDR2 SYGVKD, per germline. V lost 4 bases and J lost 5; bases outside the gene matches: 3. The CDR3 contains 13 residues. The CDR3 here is CAISGRGGETQYF. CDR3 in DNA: TGTGCCATCAGTGGGCGCGGGGGGGAGACCCAGTACTTC.

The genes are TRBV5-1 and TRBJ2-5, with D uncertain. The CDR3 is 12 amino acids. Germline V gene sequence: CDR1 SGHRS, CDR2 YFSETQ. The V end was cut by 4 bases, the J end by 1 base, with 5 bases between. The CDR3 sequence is CASSPTQETQYF. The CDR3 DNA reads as TGCGCCAGCAGCCCTACCCAAGAGACCCAGTACTTC.